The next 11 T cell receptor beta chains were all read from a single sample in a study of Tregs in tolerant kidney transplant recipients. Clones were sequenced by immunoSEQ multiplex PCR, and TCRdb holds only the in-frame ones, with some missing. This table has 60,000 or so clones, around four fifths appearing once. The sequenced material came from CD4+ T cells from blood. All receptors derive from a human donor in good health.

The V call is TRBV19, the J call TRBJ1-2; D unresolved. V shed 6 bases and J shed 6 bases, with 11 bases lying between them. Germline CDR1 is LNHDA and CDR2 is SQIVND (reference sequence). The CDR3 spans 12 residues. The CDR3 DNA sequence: TGTGCCAGTAGCAGGACCGAGAATGGCTACACCTTC. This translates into CASSRTENGYTF.

The CDR3 spells CASSLAGGNQPQHF. Written as DNA, the CDR3 is TGTGCCAGCAGCTTGGCCGGGGGTAATCAGCCCCAGCATTTT. The V gene is TRBV5-4, the J gene TRBJ1-5; D is perhaps TRBD1 (5 bases). The CDR3 consists of 14 residues. Germline values: CDR1 SGHNT, CDR2 YYREEE (reference sequence). Trimming pared 0 bases from V and 4 bases from J, leaving 8 bases between.

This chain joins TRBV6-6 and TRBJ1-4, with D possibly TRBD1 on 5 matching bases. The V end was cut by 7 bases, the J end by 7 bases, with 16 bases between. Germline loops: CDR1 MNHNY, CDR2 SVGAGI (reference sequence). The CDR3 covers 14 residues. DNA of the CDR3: TGTGCCAGCACCACCGGGGGGTGGGGTGAAAAACTGTTTTTT. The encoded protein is CASTTGGWGEKLFF.

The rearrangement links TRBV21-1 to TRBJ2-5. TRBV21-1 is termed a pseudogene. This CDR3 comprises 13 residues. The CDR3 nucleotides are TGTGCCAGCAGCAAAGAAGTTCAAGAGACCCAGTACTTC. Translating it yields CASSKEVQETQYF.

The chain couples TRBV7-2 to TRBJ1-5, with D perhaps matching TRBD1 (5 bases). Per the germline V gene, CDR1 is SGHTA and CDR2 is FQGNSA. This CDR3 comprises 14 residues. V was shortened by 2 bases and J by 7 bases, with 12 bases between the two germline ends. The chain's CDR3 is CASSLRQGFQPQHF. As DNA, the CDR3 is TGTGCCAGCAGCTTAAGGCAGGGTTTCCAGCCCCAGCATTTT.

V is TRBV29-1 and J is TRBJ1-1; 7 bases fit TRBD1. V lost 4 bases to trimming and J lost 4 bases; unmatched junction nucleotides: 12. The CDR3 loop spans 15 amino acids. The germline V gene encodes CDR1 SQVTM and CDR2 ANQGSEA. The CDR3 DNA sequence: TGCAGCGTTGCAAAGCCGACAGGGCCGGGCACTGAAGCTTTCTTT. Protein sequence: CSVAKPTGPGTEAFF.

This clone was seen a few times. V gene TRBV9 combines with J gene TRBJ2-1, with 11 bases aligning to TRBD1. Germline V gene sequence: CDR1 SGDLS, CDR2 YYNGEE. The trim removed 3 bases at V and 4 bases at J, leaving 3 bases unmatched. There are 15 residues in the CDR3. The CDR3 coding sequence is TGTGCCAGCAGCGGTGGACAGGGGGCGTACAATGAGCAGTTCTTC. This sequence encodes CASSGGQGAYNEQFF. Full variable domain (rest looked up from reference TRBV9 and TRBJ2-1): DSGVTQTPKHLITATGQRVTLRCSPRSGDLSVYWYQQSLDQGLQFLIQYYNGEERAKGNILERFSAQQFPDLHSELNLSSLELGDSALYFCASSGGQGAYNEQFFGPGTRLTVL.

The DNA for the CDR3 is TGTGCCAGCAGCCACGGGACTAAGACAGATACGCAGTATTTT. Translation: CASSHGTKTDTQYF. The V call is TRBV9, the J call TRBJ2-3; 7 bases are a match to TRBD2. With V trimmed by 4 bases and J by 3 bases, 5 bases remained unmatched. Looked up from germline, CDR1 is SGDLS and CDR2 is YYNGEE. The CDR3 has 14 residues.

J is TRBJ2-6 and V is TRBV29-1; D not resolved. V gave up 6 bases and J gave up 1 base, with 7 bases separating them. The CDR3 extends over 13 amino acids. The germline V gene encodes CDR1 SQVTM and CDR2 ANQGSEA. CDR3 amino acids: CSVGPSGANVLTF. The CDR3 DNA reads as TGCAGCGTAGGGCCGTCTGGGGCCAACGTCCTGACTTTC.

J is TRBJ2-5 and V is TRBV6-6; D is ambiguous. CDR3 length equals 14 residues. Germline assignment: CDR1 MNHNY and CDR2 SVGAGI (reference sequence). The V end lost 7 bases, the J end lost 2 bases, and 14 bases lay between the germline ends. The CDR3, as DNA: TGTGCCAGCAATAATAAGGGTGGGCAAGAGACCCAGTACTTC. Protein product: CASNNKGGQETQYF.

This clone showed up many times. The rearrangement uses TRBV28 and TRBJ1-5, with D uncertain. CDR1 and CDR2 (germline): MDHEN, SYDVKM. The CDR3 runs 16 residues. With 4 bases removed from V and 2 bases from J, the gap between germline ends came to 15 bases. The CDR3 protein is CASSSGGLGRNQPQHF. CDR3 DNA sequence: TGTGCCAGCAGTTCAGGAGGTCTGGGCCGCAATCAGCCCCAGCATTTT.